These 7 T cell receptor beta chains share one sample of origin, sequenced in a study of blood T cells in healthy people across ages (dated by TCRdb to the mid-2010s). The method behind the library was 5' RACE. Sequencing instrument: Illumina HiSeq 2500. A second about 7 to 11 cycle PCR used a sample-barcoded 5' primer and a J-beta primer mix. TCRdb trimmed public reads at Q25 via fastp, called clones via MiXCR and kept in-frame beta chains. Entries that share a CDR3 protein sequence are merged under the most common genes and DNA. The sample includes around 1.7 million distinct CDR3 sequences, with 28% observed a single time. Around 7.7% of the sample rests with the top ten. Sequencing used blood. The receptors were gathered from a young woman in good health.

This clonotype was recorded many times. The rearrangement links TRBV11-2 to TRBJ2-4, with a weak D call TRBD2 (6 bases). The J call could be wrong; TRBJ2-7 is a better fit for the DNA end. CDR3 size: 18 residues. In germline, CDR1 is SGHAT, CDR2 FQNNGV. The DNA for the CDR3 is TGTGCCAGCAGCGTAGGGCAGGACGGAGGGTTCCCTCACTACGAGCAGTACTTC. It is translated as CASSVGQDGGFPHYEQYF.

This clonotype was observed many times. This chain connects TRBV5-1 to TRBJ2-5, with TRBD2 as a possible D gene (6 bases). The CDR3 is 13 amino acids. Between the trimmed V and J ends, which lost 5 bases and 2 bases, there was a span of 10 bases. The germline CDR1 and CDR2 sequences are SGHRS and YFSETQ. Written as DNA, the CDR3 is TGCGCCAGCAGGCGGACTACTCAAGAGACCCAGTACTTC. Protein sequence: CASRRTTQETQYF.

The chain links TRBV5-1 to TRBJ2-2; D not resolved. CDR1 and CDR2 (germline): SGHRS, YFSETQ. The CDR3 is made up of 14 amino acids. The V gene lost 0 bases and the J gene lost 3 bases, with 6 bases spanning the gap. The CDR3 sequence is CASSLAGHTGELFF. CDR3 DNA sequence: TGCGCCAGCAGCTTGGCCGGTCACACCGGGGAGCTGTTTTTT.

This chain connects TRBV30 to TRBJ1-2; a possible D gene is TRBD1 (6 bases). This CDR3 comprises 13 residues. Trimming removed 0 bases from V and 4 bases from J, with 9 bases in between. In germline, CDR1 is GTSNPN, CDR2 SVGIG (reference sequence). The chain's CDR3 is CAWSVGGSYGYTF. The DNA for the CDR3 is TGTGCCTGGAGTGTTGGGGGCAGCTATGGCTACACCTTC.

This sequence joins TRBV27 and TRBJ1-1; TRBD1 is a possible D gene (5 bases). Looked up from germline, CDR1 is MNHEY and CDR2 is SMNVEV (reference sequence). The CDR3 has 14 amino acids. V was clipped by 5 bases and J by 1 base, with 11 bases between them. The CDR3 here is CASSPGLPNTEAFF. The CDR3 DNA reads as TGTGCCAGCAGTCCGGGACTCCCGAACACTGAAGCTTTCTTT.

This clonotype was found a few times. The chain combines TRBV11-2 with TRBJ1-1, with D hard to call. The CDR3 loop spans 13 amino acids. From germline, CDR1 is SGHAT and CDR2 FQNNGV. V was trimmed by 1 base and J by 7 bases, leaving 10 bases between them. As DNA, the CDR3 is TGTGCCAGCAGCTTAGGGCGGCAGGTTGAAGCTTTCTTT. This codes for CASSLGRQVEAFF.

V is TRBV11-2 and J is TRBJ2-1, with D uncertain. Germline CDR1 is SGHAT and CDR2 is FQNNGV. The CDR3 is 14 amino acids. Trimming pared 0 bases from V and 10 bases from J, leaving 13 bases between. The DNA of the CDR3 is TGTGCCAGCAGCTTAGATGTACTGCGGAAGGAGCAGTTCTTC. Its protein product is CASSLDVLRKEQFF.